These T cell receptor beta chains were read from a single sample in a study of T cell responses to AZD1222 COVID-19 vaccine. Clones were sequenced by immunoSEQ multiplex PCR, and TCRdb holds only the in-frame ones, with some missing. This sample has approximately 120,000 clones, with roughly 87% found just once. The sample here was peripheral blood, taken on day 0 of MenACWY control vaccination. The receptors derive from an adult in good health. Each CDR3 is given with its conserved first and last residue. The D gene is left open where the match is weak. Clone size is not always given. Where it is, it says once, few, many or a class for expanded clones.

J | size | D | V | DNA | CDR3
TRBJ2-1 | - | - | TRBV30 | TGTGCCTGGAGTTATAAACAGGGAGGTGAGCAGTTCTTC | CAWSYKQGGEQFF
TRBJ2-7 | once | - | TRBV14 | TGTGCCAGCAGCGGCTATGACTACGCCTACGAGCAGTACTTC | CASSGYDYAYEQYF
TRBJ1-1 | - | TRBD1 | TRBV28 | TGTGCCAGCAGTTTGGTCAGGGGGGACACTGAAGCTTTCTTT | CASSLVRGDTEAFF
TRBJ1-4 | once | TRBD1 | TRBV28 | TGTGCCAGCAGCCGCCGGGACAGGGAAATGGAACTGTTTTTT | CASSRRDREMELFF
TRBJ2-2 | - | - | TRBV6-5 | TGTGCCAGCTCGGAGGTTAACACCGGGGAGCTGTTTTTT | CASSEVNTGELFF
TRBJ1-5 | - | TRBD1 | TRBV30 | TGTGCCTGGAGTGCGGGGACAGGGTATCAGCCCCAGCATTTT | CAWSAGTGYQPQHF
TRBJ2-1 | - | TRBD2 | TRBV5-4 | TGTGCCAGCAGCCAGCCGCGGGAGAAGGACTTCTTC | CASSQPREKDFF
TRBJ2-3 | - | TRBD2 | TRBV6-2/TRBV6-3 | TGTGCCAGCAGTTACTCGATCGGGAGGGGCACAGATACGCAGTATTTT | CASSYSIGRGTDTQYF
TRBJ1-6 | - | - | TRBV4-2 | TGTGCCAGCAGCCAAGACCAAGGCCCTTCACCCCTCCACTTT | CASSQDQGPSPLHF
TRBJ2-1 | - | - | TRBV20-1 | TGCAGTGCTAGTGTGGCACGAGGGACCTACAATGAGCAGTTCTTC | CSASVARGTYNEQFF
TRBJ2-6 | - | - | TRBV5-6 | TGTGCCAGCAGCTCCACGGTCCACAACGGGGCCAACGTCCTGACTTTC | CASSSTVHNGANVLTF
TRBJ1-1 | - | - | TRBV5-1 | TGCGCCAGCAGTCCGGGGGCGGTCACTGAAGCTTTCTTT | CASSPGAVTEAFF
TRBJ2-7 | - | TRBD1 | TRBV27 | TGTGCCAGCAGTTACGGACAGGGGGCGCGGTTCTACGAGCAGTACTTC | CASSYGQGARFYEQYF
TRBJ2-1 | - | - | TRBV7-3 | TGTGCCAGCAGCTTAAAACAGGGAACCTACAATGAGCAGTTCTTC | CASSLKQGTYNEQFF
TRBJ1-5 | - | - | TRBV21-1 | TGTGCCAGCAGCAAAGGGACACCCAGCAATCAGCCCCAGCATTTT | CASSKGTPSNQPQHF
TRBJ2-7 | - | - | TRBV7-3 | TGTGCCAGCAGCTCCCAGGGTTCCCCAAACTACGAGCAGTACTTC | CASSSQGSPNYEQYF
TRBJ2-1 | - | - | TRBV7-9 | TGTGCCAGCAGCACGTACAATGAGCAGTTCTTC | CASSTYNEQFF